This T cell receptor (beta chain) was documented in a study of blood T cell repertoires in COVID-19. Residents of approximately 25 US areas, aged about 18 to 89 years, made up the participants. Cohort placement rested on clinical history that participants reported themselves. This CDR3 contains 14 residues. The germline CDR1 and CDR2 sequences are MDHEN and SYDVKM. Trimming removed 4 bases from V and 4 bases from J; junction bases left unmatched: 5. This clone was counted once. Method: immunoSEQ multiplex PCR; TCRdb's copy keeps in-frame clones and lacks some. Found here are hundreds of thousands of clones, 90% of them singletons; the top ten hold roughly 1.6%.

The TCR was taken from a woman in her late teens or twenties with acute COVID-19. Sequenced input: PBMCs or T cells enriched from blood (not recorded which). The genes are TRBV28 and TRBJ1-2; 8 bases match TRBD1. Here the CDR3 reads CASSSQGVGYGYTF. For the CDR3, the DNA is TGTGCCAGCAGTTCACAGGGGGTCGGCTATGGCTACACCTTC.